The present T cell receptor beta chain was sequenced within a study of naive and memory T cell subsets. Germline V lookup: CDR1 LGHNA, CDR2 YNFKEQ. V dropped 0 bases and J dropped 8; count of bases not matched to a gene: 18. The CDR3 is 18 residues long. Both TRBC1 and TRBC2 were covered by a beta constant-region primer of two equimolar oligonucleotides. Each CDR3 protein is one row after TCRdb ran MiXCR on the UMI-ligation and nested PCR reads. The sample records some 150,000 distinct CDR3 sequences, approximately 15% being singletons. The chain combines TRBV4-2 with TRBJ1-2; TRBD1 matches 7 bases. Sequences were obtained from naive CD4+ T cells from blood. The receptor was isolated from a human donor in good health. The CDR3 DNA is TGTGCCAGCAGCCAAGAAAGACGCAACTCTGACAGGGTCGACGGCTACACCTTC. Residues: CASSQERRNSDRVDGYTF.